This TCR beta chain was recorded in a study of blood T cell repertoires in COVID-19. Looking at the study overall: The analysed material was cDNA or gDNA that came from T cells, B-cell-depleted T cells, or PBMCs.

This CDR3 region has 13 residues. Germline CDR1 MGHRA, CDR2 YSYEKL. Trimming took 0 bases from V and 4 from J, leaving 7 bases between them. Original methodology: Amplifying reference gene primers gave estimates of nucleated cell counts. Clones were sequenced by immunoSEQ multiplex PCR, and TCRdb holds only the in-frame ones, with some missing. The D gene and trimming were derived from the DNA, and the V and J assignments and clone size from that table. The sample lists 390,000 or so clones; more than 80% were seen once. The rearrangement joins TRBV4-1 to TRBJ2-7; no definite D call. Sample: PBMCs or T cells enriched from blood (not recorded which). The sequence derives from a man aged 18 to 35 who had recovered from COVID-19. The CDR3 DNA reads TGCGCCAGCAGCCAAGATGCCAGGTACGAGCAGTACTTC. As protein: CASSQDARYEQYF.